What follows are 32 T cell receptor beta chains derived from one specimen sequenced in a study of T cell clonotyping in hematopoietic cell transplantation. Data came from immunoSEQ multiplex PCR; TCRdb stores just in-frame clones and leaves some out. The profile shows about 15,000 clones, around two thirds of them singletons. Source material: PBMCs. The receptors derive from a human donor who either received an allogeneic hematopoietic cell transplant for a myeloid malignancy or was a related donor (not recorded which). Some clones in this sample may be carry-over from other donors' samples.

This clone came up a few times. The chain uses TRBV9 and TRBJ1-3, with D hard to call. In germline, CDR1 is SGDLS, CDR2 YYNGEE. V dropped 0 bases and J dropped 4 bases, with 14 bases sitting between them. The CDR3 consists of 16 residues. The CDR3 nucleotides read TGTGCCAGCAGCGTAGCTGCTCACCCGGACGGAAACACCATATATTTT. This encodes CASSVAAHPDGNTIYF.

This clone was seen only a few times. V and J are TRBV7-6 and TRBJ2-5; possibly TRBD1 for D (5 bases). V was pared by 4 bases and J by 5 bases, with 11 bases between. CDR3 size: 13 residues. Per the germline V gene, CDR1 is SGHVS and CDR2 is FNYEAQ. The CDR3 loop reads CASSSGAGETQYF. In DNA form, the CDR3 reads TGTGCCAGCAGCTCTGGGGCCGGGGAGACCCAGTACTTC.

V and J are TRBV4-1 and TRBJ2-7; TRBD2 is a possible D gene (5 bases). The CDR3 is 14 amino acids. The germline CDR1 and CDR2 sequences are MGHRA and YSYEKL. The V gene lost 0 bases and the J gene lost 3 bases, with 9 bases spanning the gap. The CDR3: CASSQDHRGYEQYF. The CDR3 nucleotides are TGCGCCAGCAGCCAAGATCACCGGGGCTACGAGCAGTACTTC.

This clone turned up a few times. The rearrangement links TRBV6-6 to TRBJ2-7; D might be TRBD2 (5 bases). This CDR3 spans 15 amino acids. The V gene lost 2 bases and the J gene lost 3 bases, with 14 bases spanning the gap. The germline CDR1 and CDR2 sequences are MNHNY and SVGAGI (reference sequence). CDR3 region: CASSYPYPSGYEQYF. The CDR3 DNA follows: TGTGCCAGCAGTTACCCCTACCCAAGCGGCTACGAGCAGTACTTC.

In DNA, the CDR3 is TGTGCCTGGAGCGGGCTTGACAGGGGGCATCGCGGCTACACCTTC. Protein: CAWSGLDRGHRGYTF. The rearrangement uses TRBV30 and TRBJ1-2; 10 bases are shared with TRBD1. The CDR3 is made up of 15 amino acids. CDR1 and CDR2 from the germline V gene are GTSNPN and SVGIG (reference sequence). V dropped 3 bases and J dropped 8; count of bases not matched to a gene: 12.

The chain recombines TRBV2 with TRBJ2-7, with TRBD2 identical over 9 bases. CDR3 size: 16 residues. V lost 9 bases to trimming and J lost 5 bases; unmatched junction nucleotides: 17. Germline loops: CDR1 SNHLY, CDR2 FYNNEI. Here the CDR3 DNA reads TGTGCCAGTATCCTGGGTGGGCTAGCGGGGTTCCACGAGCAGTACTTC. The encoded protein is CASILGGLAGFHEQYF.

The chain combines TRBV7-6 with TRBJ1-5, with a tentative D call TRBD1 (5 bases). The germline V gene encodes CDR1 SGHVS and CDR2 FNYEAQ. The length of the CDR3 is 13 residues. Trimming pared 3 bases from V and 8 bases from J, leaving 11 bases between. CDR3 in amino acids: CASSFGVGEPQHF. DNA for the CDR3: TGTGCCAGCAGCTTTGGTGTGGGGGAGCCCCAGCATTTT.

This chain links TRBV29-1 with TRBJ1-2; 8 positions match TRBD1. Germline V CDR1 and CDR2: SQVTM, ANQGSEA. The V segment lost 5 bases and the J segment 0 bases; nucleotides outside the gene matches: 5. There are 14 residues in the CDR3. DNA for the CDR3: TGCAGCGTTACGAAGACAGGGGCTAACTATGGCTACACCTTC. Protein: CSVTKTGANYGYTF.

There are a few counts of this clone. The V and J genes are TRBV30 and TRBJ1-1; no reliable D call. The V end lost 2 bases, the J end lost 6 bases, and 7 bases lay between the germline ends. The CDR3 covers 11 residues. Germline CDR1 reads GTSNPN; CDR2 reads SVGIG (reference sequence). The CDR3 region has the DNA TGTGCCTGGAGTCGGGAATCTGAAGCTTTCTTT. Its translation is CAWSRESEAFF.

The V gene is TRBV7-9, the J gene TRBJ2-7, with TRBD2 as a possible D gene (5 bases). Germline V CDR1 and CDR2: SEHNR, FQNEAQ (reference sequence). This CDR3 is built from 14 residues. Trimming shortened V by 5 bases and J by 5 bases, and 16 bases separated the two germline ends. The CDR3 DNA follows: TGTGCCAGCAGCAACGTCAGAGGGTCCCACGAGCAGTACTTC. Translating gives CASSNVRGSHEQYF.

This chain joins TRBV6-6 and TRBJ2-7; TRBD1 agrees at 7 bases. Losses at the gene ends were 6 bases for V and 10 bases for J; bases not matched to a gene: 21. The CDR3 runs 16 residues. The V gene's germline CDR1 is MNHNY and CDR2 SVGAGI (reference sequence). This CDR3 is CASSPPLGDSPTKQYF. The CDR3, as DNA: TGTGCCAGCAGCCCGCCCCTTGGGGACAGTCCTACGAAACAGTACTTC.

The genes are TRBV6-5 and TRBJ1-5; D unclear. V was cut by 5 bases and J by 0 bases, with 8 bases left in between. The CDR3 is 14 amino acids. Germline values: CDR1 MNHEY, CDR2 SVGAGI. The CDR3 sequence: CASSPGHSNQPQHF. The CDR3 region has the DNA TGTGCCAGCAGTCCGGGCCATAGCAATCAGCCCCAGCATTTT.

Remarks on this clone: One end of the junction fails to match germline, which may point to a read error. This rearrangement joins TRBV7-7 to TRBJ2-3; D unclear. This CDR3 region has 13 residues. Germline V gives CDR1 SSHAT, CDR2 FNYEAQ (reference sequence). For the CDR3, the DNA is TGTGCTAGCAGCTTGCAGGTCACAGATACGCAGTATTTT. It encodes CASSLQVTDTQYF.

The genes are TRBV6-5 and TRBJ2-2; D is ambiguous. The V end was cut by 6 bases, the J end by 6 bases, with 14 bases between. This CDR3 region has 14 residues. Germline V gives CDR1 MNHEY, CDR2 SVGAGI. CDR3 DNA: TGTGCCAGCAGCCATCGCCGGGTCCCCGGGGAGCTGTTTTTT. Translated: CASSHRRVPGELFF.

This clone has only one observation. This sequence joins TRBV2 and TRBJ2-7; D not certain. CDR1 is SNHLY and CDR2 is FYNNEI in the germline V gene. The CDR3 sequence is 15 residues long. The germline V and J ends were trimmed by 8 bases and 2 bases, with 19 bases remaining between them. The DNA for the CDR3 is TGTGCCAGCCAAAGTGGGCAGACAATTACCTACGAGCAGTACTTC. This gives the protein CASQSGQTITYEQYF.

This sequence joins TRBV6-5 and TRBJ2-4; 7 nucleotides line up with TRBD2. The V and J ends lost 5 bases and 9 bases, in that order; junction bases with no gene match: 13. CDR3 length: 15 amino acids. Germline-derived CDR1 and CDR2 are MNHEY and SVGAGI. CDR3 protein: CASSRAGRYFGIQYF. The CDR3 nucleotides are TGTGCCAGCAGTAGGGCCGGGAGGTATTTCGGCATTCAGTACTTC.

This clone has a handful of counts. V is TRBV30 and J is TRBJ2-7; D is undetermined. Trimming stripped 1 base from V and 0 bases from J, with 7 bases between. CDR3 length: 13 residues. Germline V lookup: CDR1 GTSNPN, CDR2 SVGIG (reference sequence). The CDR3 DNA reads TGTGCCTGGAGTGATGGAGCCTCCTACGAGCAGTACTTC. Translating it yields CAWSDGASYEQYF.

V usage is TRBV7-2 and J usage is TRBJ2-5, with TRBD2 as a possible D gene (6 bases). CDR1 SGHTA and CDR2 FQGNSA come from the germline V gene. This CDR3 has 16 residues. Trimming shortened V by 0 bases and J by 5 bases, and 16 bases separated the two germline ends. For the CDR3, the DNA is TGTGCCAGCAGCTTAGCCCACGGGGGTTACGTGGAGACCCAGTACTTC. Protein product: CASSLAHGGYVETQYF.

The chain carries TRBV30 and TRBJ2-5, with D perhaps TRBD2 (5 bases). Germline CDR1 is GTSNPN and CDR2 is SVGIG (reference sequence). This CDR3 region has 12 residues. Trimming cost V 2 bases and J 5 bases, with 9 bases left between them. Written as DNA, the CDR3 is TGTGCCTGGAGTCCGGGGATGGAGACCCAGTACTTC. Translating it yields CAWSPGMETQYF.

J is TRBJ1-1 and V is TRBV13, with D hard to call. The germline CDR1 and CDR2 sequences are PRHDT and FYEKMQ (reference sequence). The CDR3 length is 14 residues. V was pared by 0 bases and J by 3 bases, with 8 bases between. CDR3 DNA: TGTGCCAGCAGCTTAGGGGGTAGGGACACTGAAGCTTTCTTT. Translation gives CASSLGGRDTEAFF. Full variable domain (remainder filled in from reference TRBV13 and TRBJ1-1): AAGVIQSPRHLIKEKRETATLKCYPIPRHDTVYWYQQGPGQDPQFLISFYEKMQSDKGSIPDRFSAQQFSDYHSELNMSSLELGDSALYFCASSLGGRDTEAFFGQGTRLTVV.

This CDR3 reads CASSFGTGELFF. The CDR3 DNA sequence: TGTGCCAGCAGCTTTGGGACCGGGGAGCTGTTTTTT. The genes are TRBV7-9 and TRBJ2-2; D ambiguous. Germline loops: CDR1 SEHNR, CDR2 FQNEAQ (reference sequence). V lost 3 bases and J 5 bases, leaving 4 bases between the germline ends. This CDR3 spans 12 amino acids.

This chain connects TRBV9 to TRBJ1-2, with D tentatively TRBD1 (6 bases). Looked up from germline, CDR1 is SGDLS and CDR2 is YYNGEE. The CDR3 loop spans 15 amino acids. Trimming shortened V by 4 bases and J by 5 bases, and 18 bases separated the two germline ends. The CDR3 DNA is TGTGCCAGCAGCCTCAGGGGCAACATCGTTTATGGCTACACCTTC. It codes for CASSLRGNIVYGYTF.

This clone was counted a few times. The genes are TRBV5-1 and TRBJ1-1, with 7 positions matching TRBD1. V shed 3 bases and J 4 bases; nucleotides not matched to a gene: 9. Germline V gene data show CDR1 as SGHRS and CDR2 as YFSETQ. The CDR3 is 15 residues long. This chain's CDR3 is CASSSGTGAGTEAFF. The CDR3 nucleotides read TGCGCCAGCAGCTCTGGAACAGGGGCGGGCACTGAAGCTTTCTTT.

This clone came up a few times. The chain joins TRBV2 to TRBJ2-7, with D perhaps matching TRBD2 (5 bases). V lost 4 bases to trimming and J lost 4 bases, with 8 bases between them. The V gene's germline CDR1 is SNHLY and CDR2 FYNNEI. The CDR3 spans 12 residues. CDR3 residues: CASSGTAYEQYF. As DNA, the CDR3 is TGTGCCAGCAGTGGGACTGCGTACGAGCAGTACTTC.

J is TRBJ1-2 and V is TRBV27, with D tentatively TRBD1 (5 bases). The CDR3 loop spans 14 amino acids. Trimming stripped 6 bases from V and 2 bases from J, with 13 bases between. Germline CDR1 is MNHEY and CDR2 is SMNVEV (reference sequence). The CDR3 region is CASSYVGGNYGYTF. The DNA of the CDR3 is TGTGCCAGCAGCTACGTCGGGGGAAACTATGGCTACACCTTC.

The V and J genes are TRBV15 and TRBJ2-7, with D unresolved. This CDR3 region has 15 residues. Germline lookup yields CDR1 LNHNV and CDR2 YYDKDF (reference sequence). V dropped 0 bases and J dropped 2 bases, with 11 bases sitting between them. The CDR3 protein is CATSRDGAVTYEQYF. In nucleotides, the CDR3 is TGTGCCACCAGCAGAGATGGCGCGGTGACCTACGAGCAGTACTTC.

The J gene is TRBJ1-5, the V gene TRBV9; D uncertain. CDR1 SGDLS and CDR2 YYNGEE come from the germline V gene. The V and J ends lost 0 bases and 9 bases respectively, with 16 bases between them. The CDR3 is made up of 15 amino acids. CDR3: CASSVASGPNWPQHF. The CDR3 DNA is TGTGCCAGCAGCGTAGCTTCGGGTCCAAATTGGCCCCAGCATTTT.

The V call is TRBV30, the J call TRBJ2-7; 8 nucleotides align to TRBD1. Germline CDR1 and CDR2: GTSNPN and SVGIG (reference sequence). This CDR3 region has 14 residues. V gave up 2 bases and J gave up 5 bases; unmatched junction bases: 8. DNA of the CDR3: TGTGCCTGGAGTTCGCGGACAGGGTCCAACGAGCAGTACTTC. It encodes CAWSSRTGSNEQYF.

The V gene is TRBV6-1, the J gene TRBJ1-2, with TRBD1 as a possible D gene (6 bases). V was shortened by 4 bases and J by 8 bases, with 11 bases between the two germline ends. CDR3 size: 12 residues. Looked up from germline, CDR1 is MNHNS and CDR2 is SASEGT. CDR3 amino acids: CASSGYRDGYTF. In DNA, the CDR3 is TGTGCCAGCAGTGGATACAGGGACGGCTACACCTTC.

This clone was counted only a few times. V and J are TRBV19 and TRBJ1-1; 7 bases align to TRBD1. CDR3 length: 14 residues. Germline V gene sequence: CDR1 LNHDA, CDR2 SQIVND (reference sequence). V shed 7 bases, J shed 4 bases, and the junction held 9 bases outside the gene matches. The CDR3 spells CASTSTGVVTEAFF. In DNA form, the CDR3 reads TGTGCCAGTACCTCTACAGGGGTGGTCACTGAAGCTTTCTTT.

This clone was detected only a few times. The V gene is TRBV7-2, the J gene TRBJ2-7; D is tentatively TRBD1 or TRBD2 (6 bases each). The CDR3 is 14 amino acids. The V end was cut by 5 bases, the J end by 7 bases, with 18 bases between. Germline V gene lookup returns CDR1 SGHTA and CDR2 FQGNSA. DNA for the CDR3: TGTGCCAGCAGCCCAGGGGACTCTACAGGGGAGCAGTACTTC. This translates into CASSPGDSTGEQYF.

The CDR3 DNA is TGTGCCAGCACCCCGGCAGATACGCAGTATTTT. It specifies CASTPADTQYF. V is TRBV2 and J is TRBJ2-3; no reliable D call. The ends were cut back, 7 bases at V and 4 bases at J, with 6 bases in the middle. The germline V gene encodes CDR1 SNHLY and CDR2 FYNNEI. The length of the CDR3 is 11 residues.